A selection of T cell receptor beta chains follows, all from one sample in a study of neoadjuvant anti-PD-1 for oral cavity cancer. Some clones are missing from TCRdb's copy, which holds only in-frame ones; the method was immunoSEQ multiplex PCR. This sample has around 60,000 clones, with 79% found just once. Material: PBMCs, obtained before nivolumab (anti-PD-1) treatment. The receptors were gathered from a person between 40 and 79 years old with oral cavity squamous cell carcinoma. CDR3s include the opening cysteine and the closing phenylalanine or tryptophan. The D gene is left open where the match is weak. Some rows mark clone size as missing; the rest say once, few, many or name a class of expanded clone.

clone_size	d_call	v_call	j_call	cdr3_aa	cdr3_nt
NA	NA	TRBV11-3	TRBJ2-1	CASSSNQVSSYNEQFF	TGTGCCAGCAGCTCGAACCAGGTTAGCTCCTACAATGAGCAGTTCTTC
NA	TRBD2	TRBV5-1	TRBJ2-5	CASSQTSGGKETQYF	TGCGCCAGCAGCCAGACTAGCGGGGGGAAAGAGACCCAGTACTTC
NA	NA	TRBV6-1	TRBJ2-7	CASSHSTGRDEQYF	TGTGCCAGCAGCCATTCGACGGGCCGGGACGAGCAGTACTTC
NA	TRBD1	TRBV7-2	TRBJ2-7	CASSSPTGVGYEQYF	TGTGCCAGCAGCTCACCTACAGGGGTCGGCTACGAGCAGTACTTC
NA	NA	TRBV5-1	TRBJ1-2	CASSLGGGEGYTF	TGCGCCAGCAGCTTGGGAGGGGGAGAAGGCTACACCTTC
few	TRBD2	TRBV7-9	TRBJ2-3	CASSLGLAGVDTQYF	TGTGCCAGCAGCCTAGGACTAGCGGGAGTGGATACGCAGTATTTT
NA	NA	TRBV13	TRBJ2-5	CASSLDRGNQETQYF	TGTGCCAGCAGCTTAGATCGGGGGAACCAAGAGACCCAGTACTTC
NA	NA	TRBV5-4	TRBJ2-3	CASSLGEISTDTQYF	TGTGCCAGCAGCTTGGGCGAAATAAGCACAGATACGCAGTATTTT
few	NA	TRBV10-2	TRBJ1-5	CASSYNDNQPQHF	TGCGCCAGCAGTTATAACGACAATCAGCCCCAGCATTTT
NA	NA	TRBV28	TRBJ1-1	CASYWGEAFF	TGTGCCAGTTATTGGGGGGAAGCTTTCTTT
NA	NA	TRBV19	TRBJ1-6	CASSSGIDNSPLHF	TGTGCCAGTAGTAGCGGGATTGATAATTCACCCCTCCACTTT
NA	TRBD1	TRBV10-2	TRBJ1-1	CASSGGETEAFF	TGCGCCAGCTCAGGGGGAGAAACTGAAGCTTTCTTT
NA	TRBD2	TRBV7-3	TRBJ2-3	CASSLGTSGRGDTQYF	TGTGCCAGCAGCCTCGGGACTAGCGGGAGGGGAGATACGCAGTATTTT
NA	TRBD1	TRBV5-4	TRBJ2-5	CASSLEGGTGEQETQYF	TGTGCCAGCAGCTTGGAAGGCGGGACAGGGGAACAAGAGACCCAGTACTTC
NA	TRBD1	TRBV19	TRBJ2-5	CASSKTGEETQYF	TGTGCCAGTAGTAAGACAGGGGAAGAGACCCAGTACTTC
NA	NA	TRBV11-3	TRBJ1-1	CASSLEGDTEAFF	TGTGCCAGCAGCTTAGAAGGCGACACTGAAGCTTTCTTT
medium-sized	NA	TRBV7-8	TRBJ1-2	CASSQPSWTNYGYTF	TGTGCCAGCAGCCAGCCTTCTTGGACTAACTATGGCTACACCTTC
NA	NA	TRBV29-1	TRBJ2-3	CSVDGSTDTQYF	TGCAGCGTTGATGGCAGCACAGATACGCAGTATTTT
NA	NA	TRBV10-3	TRBJ1-2	CAISVRAEANYGYTF	TGTGCCATCAGTGTGCGGGCAGAAGCTAACTATGGCTACACCTTC
few	TRBD1	TRBV4-1	TRBJ2-3	CASSQDGQDRALF	TGCGCCAGCAGCCAAGATGGGCAGGACAGGGCGCTTTTT
NA	TRBD2	TRBV27	TRBJ2-1	CASSLGTSGRRIYEQFF	TGTGCCAGCAGTCTAGGGACTAGCGGGAGGAGGATCTACGAGCAGTTCTTC
NA	NA	TRBV15	TRBJ2-1	CATSRTGTGNNEQFF	TGTGCCACCAGCAGGACCGGGACGGGTAACAATGAGCAGTTCTTC
once	NA	TRBV7-2	TRBJ2-7	CASSSPYEQYF	TGTGCCAGCAGCTCCCCCTACGAGCAGTACTTC
NA	NA	TRBV28	TRBJ1-1	CASSQGYTEAFF	TGTGCCAGCTCACAGGGATACACTGAAGCTTTCTTT
once	NA	TRBV6-6	TRBJ1-4	CASSYSPTISNEKLFF	TGTGCCAGCAGTTACTCCCCGACGATTTCTAATGAAAAACTGTTTTTT